One sample yielded the 2 T cell receptor beta chains listed below, sequenced in a study of graft-versus-host responses after intestinal transplantation. Their antigens are not known. Sequenced by immunoSEQ multiplex PCR; TCRdb stores in-frame clones only, minus some. The table lists around 88,000 clones, around 83% of them singletons. Sequencing used unstimulated CD8+ T cells sorted from spleen or lymph node cells, obtained before intestinal transplant. All receptors derive from a human donor who received an intestinal transplant.

CDR3 residues: CASSVLVDRRLYNSPLHF. CDR3 DNA sequence: TGTGCCAGCAGCGTACTGGTGGACAGGAGACTATATAATTCACCCCTCCACTTT. The chain couples TRBV6-7 to TRBJ1-6; 7 bases are a match to TRBD1. TRBV6-7 is an ORF; its function is uncertain. The V and J ends lost 6 bases and 4 bases, in that order; junction bases with no gene match: 15. The CDR3 spans 18 residues.

J is TRBJ2-7 and V is TRBV6-5, with D hard to call. V was shortened by 6 bases and J by 2 bases, with 8 bases between the two germline ends. Germline CDR1 MNHEY, CDR2 SVGAGI. The CDR3 runs to 12 residues. The DNA of the CDR3 is TGTGCCAGCAGGATACACCCCTACGAGCAGTACTTC. This gives the protein CASRIHPYEQYF.